The clone carrying this T cell receptor beta chain was counted once. The data were taken from a study of blood T cell repertoires in COVID-19. The CDR3 is 15 residues long. Germline CDR1 SEHNR, CDR2 FQNEAQ (reference sequence). The V segment lost 2 bases and the J segment 4 bases; nucleotides outside the gene matches: 8. TCRdb's copy holds only in-frame clones and misses some; the assay was immunoSEQ multiplex PCR. Altogether 250,000 or so clones are present, about four fifths being singletons, with the ten largest covering less than 3.5%. The TCR comes from a woman between 18 and 30 years old with acute or convalescent COVID-19. Sequenced input: peripheral blood. This rearrangement joins TRBV7-9 to TRBJ2-7, with 7 nucleotides matching TRBD1. The CDR3 is CASSLTPGQQYEQYF. As DNA, the CDR3 is TGTGCCAGCAGCTTAACTCCGGGACAGCAGTACGAGCAGTACTTC.